This TCR beta chain emerged from a study of blood T cell repertoires in COVID-19. The V and J ends lost 8 bases and 0 bases, in that order; junction bases with no gene match: 7. The CDR3 runs 16 residues. Per the germline V gene, CDR1 is PRHDT and CDR2 is FYEKMQ (reference sequence). This table comes from immunoSEQ multiplex PCR, and its TCRdb copy is limited to in-frame clones, with some not included. The table records roughly 200,000 clones, 86% of them present only once. The rearrangement uses TRBV13 and TRBJ1-1; 12 bases are a match to TRBD1. The origin of this receptor is a woman aged 45-65 years in a cohort exposed to, infected with or recovered from COVID-19 (not recorded which). Source material: PBMCs or T cells enriched from blood (not recorded which). The CDR3 nucleotides read TGTGCCAGCCGTGGGACAGGGGGCATGATGAACACTGAAGCTTTCTTT. It translates to CASRGTGGMMNTEAFF.